These 2 T cell receptor beta chains share one sample of origin, sequenced in a study of T cells in Graves' hyperthyroidism and ophthalmopathy. Amplification of TCR beta CDR3 regions was performed using RNA transcripts as template. Researchers ran a first-round RT-PCR on the TCR CDR3 using the HTBI primer set. TCRdb called the multiplex PCR reads again in MiXCR, with one record for every CDR3 protein. The table shows hundreds of thousands of distinct CDR3 sequences, with roughly 40% occurring only once. Sequenced input: blood. These receptors originate from a man younger than 35 with Graves' hyperthyroidism.

The chain recombines TRBV29-1 with TRBJ2-7, with TRBD2 matching 7 bases. V lost 0 bases, J lost 3 bases, and 8 bases stayed unmatched. Germline V gene data show CDR1 as SQVTM and CDR2 as ANQGSEA. The CDR3 sequence is 15 residues long. The CDR3 nucleotides are TGCAGCGTTGAAGATCGCGGGGGAGTTTTCTACGAGCAGTACTTC. Amino acids: CSVEDRGGVFYEQYF.

This clonotype was observed a few times. Germline is not matched at one junction end, which may reflect a read error. The chain joins TRBV9 to TRBJ2-6; a possible D gene is TRBD2 (6 bases). Germline V gene data show CDR1 as SGDLS and CDR2 as YYNGEE. This CDR3 comprises 13 residues. The CDR3 sequence is CASSGSKGRTEAF. The CDR3 bases are TGTGCCAGCAGCGGGTCAAAGGGGAGGACTGAAGCTTTC.